Following are 3 T cell receptor beta chains from one sample sequenced in a study of metastatic and nonmetastatic thyroid tumors. Thyroid surgery was performed in patients who had received no treatment beforehand. TCRdb re-called the PCR reads through MiXCR. The sample includes tens of thousands of clones, about 12% of them seen just once. Source material: blood. The receptors originated from a female donor with papillary thyroid cancer or a benign thyroid nodule (not recorded which). Some clones in this sample may be carry-over from other donors' samples.

This clone was observed a handful of times. The junction departs from germline at one end; a sequencing error may be responsible. The V gene is TRBV6-2 or TRBV6-3, the J gene TRBJ1-2; 8 bases align to TRBD1. CDR1 MNHEY and CDR2 SVGEGT come from the germline V gene. The CDR3 loop spans 14 amino acids. Written as DNA, the CDR3 is TGTGTCAGCAATGGGGACAGGTCCAGGGATGGCTACACCTTC. This translates into CVSNGDRSRDGYTF.

Regarding this clone: The junction departs from the called germline gene at one end, perhaps through a read error. V usage is TRBV6-1 and J usage is TRBJ2-6; 7 nucleotides line up with TRBD1. The CDR3 runs to 15 residues. CDR1 and CDR2 (germline): MNHNS, SASEGT. CDR3 sequence (DNA): TGTGCCAGCAGTAGGGACAGCTCTGGGTCCAACTTCCTGACTTTC. It yields the protein CASSRDSSGSNFLTF.

This clone came up many times. V gene TRBV28 combines with J gene TRBJ2-2; 7 positions agree with TRBD1. The germline V gene encodes CDR1 MDHEN and CDR2 SYDVKM. The CDR3 extends over 14 amino acids. J was trimmed by 1 base and V by 4 bases; bases with no gene match: 0. The CDR3 nucleotides read TGTGCCAGCAGTTGGACAGGGAACACCGGGGAGCTGTTTTTT. Its protein product is CASSWTGNTGELFF.